This T cell receptor (beta chain) emerged from a study of T-cell reconstitution after alpha-beta-depleted transplantation in children. Unique molecular identifiers were incorporated during preparation of the TCRbeta library. Each CDR3 protein gets one entry after TCRdb re-called the PCR reads with MiXCR. The sample carries about 270,000 distinct CDR3 sequences, over 8% recorded once. Trimming shortened V by 6 bases and J by 5 bases, and 17 bases separated the two germline ends. The germline V gene has CDR1 DFQATT and CDR2 SNEGSKA (reference sequence). The CDR3 contains 15 residues. Sequencing was performed on PBMCs from the stem cell graft donor, taken from the stem cell graft. The rearrangement joins TRBV20-1 to TRBJ1-6; no definite D call. This TCR was recovered from a human donor who donated a stem cell graft to a child with SCID. As DNA, the CDR3 is TGCAGTGCCGTGGGTCTAAGGCTGAATAATTCACCCCTCCACTTT. This gives the protein CSAVGLRLNNSPLHF.